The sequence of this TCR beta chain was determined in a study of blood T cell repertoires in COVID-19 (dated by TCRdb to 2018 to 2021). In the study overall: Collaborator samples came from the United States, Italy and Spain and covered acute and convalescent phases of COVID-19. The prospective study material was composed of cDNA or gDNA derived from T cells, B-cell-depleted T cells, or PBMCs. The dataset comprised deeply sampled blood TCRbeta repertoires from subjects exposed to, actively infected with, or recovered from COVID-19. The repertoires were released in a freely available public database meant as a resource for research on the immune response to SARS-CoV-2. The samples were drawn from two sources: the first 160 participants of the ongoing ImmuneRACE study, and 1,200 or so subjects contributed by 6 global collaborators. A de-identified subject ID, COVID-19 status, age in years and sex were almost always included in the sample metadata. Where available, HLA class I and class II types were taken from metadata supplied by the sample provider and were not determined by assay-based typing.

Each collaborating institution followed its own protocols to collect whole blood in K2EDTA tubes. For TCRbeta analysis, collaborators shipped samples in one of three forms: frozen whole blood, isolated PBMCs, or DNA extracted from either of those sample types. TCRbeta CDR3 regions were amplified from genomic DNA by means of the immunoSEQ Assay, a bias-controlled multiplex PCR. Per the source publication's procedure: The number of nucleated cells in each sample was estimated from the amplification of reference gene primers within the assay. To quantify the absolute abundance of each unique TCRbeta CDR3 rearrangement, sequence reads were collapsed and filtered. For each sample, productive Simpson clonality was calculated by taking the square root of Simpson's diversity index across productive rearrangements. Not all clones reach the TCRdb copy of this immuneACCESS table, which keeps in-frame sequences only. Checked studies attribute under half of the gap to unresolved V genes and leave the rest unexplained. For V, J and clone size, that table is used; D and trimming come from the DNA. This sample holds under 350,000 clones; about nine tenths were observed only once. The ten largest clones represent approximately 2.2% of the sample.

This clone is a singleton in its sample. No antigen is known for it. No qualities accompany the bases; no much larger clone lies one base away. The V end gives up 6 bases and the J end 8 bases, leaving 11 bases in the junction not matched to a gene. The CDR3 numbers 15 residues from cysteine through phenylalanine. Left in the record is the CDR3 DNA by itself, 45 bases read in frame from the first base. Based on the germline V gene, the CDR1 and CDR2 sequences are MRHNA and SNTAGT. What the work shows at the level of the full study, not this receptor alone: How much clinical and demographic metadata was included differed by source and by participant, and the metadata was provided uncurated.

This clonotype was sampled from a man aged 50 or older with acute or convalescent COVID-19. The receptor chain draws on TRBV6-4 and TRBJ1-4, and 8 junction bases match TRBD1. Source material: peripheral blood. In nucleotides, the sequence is TGTGCCAGCAGCCGACACCGGGACAGGCACGAAAAACTGTTTTTT. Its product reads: CASSRHRDRHEKLFF.